This T cell receptor (beta chain) was captured by sequencing in a study of radiotherapy plus CTLA-4 blockade in lung cancer (dated by TCRdb to 2016 to 2019). Notes on the research overall: Among enrolled patients, around 18% had an objective response and approximately 30% reached disease control.

Paper-wide results and their limitations: The strongest predictors of response, as reported, were early dynamic changes in blood T cell clones along with a rise in serum interferon-beta after radiation. After treatment with radiotherapy and ipilimumab, TCR clones that originated in tumors expanded in peripheral blood.

Concerning this clone: It has no known antigen specificity. No much larger clone exists at a distance of one base, and base qualities are not known.

The germline V gene provides CDR1 SGHAT and CDR2 FQNNGV. After removal of 5 bases from V and 7 bases from J, the junction retains 10 bases not matched to a gene. The cysteine opens and the phenylalanine closes a CDR3 of 15 amino acids. The CDR3 DNA has 45 bases and is translated from base 1. The study evaluated CTLA-4 blockade (ipilimumab) given together with focal radiation therapy in patients who had chemo-refractory metastatic non-small-cell lung cancer. Library creation used the immunoSEQ multiplex PCR assay. What TCRdb holds here is the immuneACCESS table cut down to in-frame rearrangements. Part of the clones is not present; checked against another copy, under half of the missing clones reflect an unresolved V gene, and the others are unexplained. The sample has around 71,000 clones on record, 60% to 80% of them singletons. Jointly, the top ten make up roughly 15% of the sample.

This specimen consisted of peripheral blood, obtained from a patient treated with radiotherapy plus ipilimumab. This sequence originates from a human donor with non-small cell lung cancer whose response to radiotherapy plus ipilimumab could not be evaluated. Some clones in this sample may be carry-over from other donors' samples. The chain is encoded by TRBV11-2 joined to TRBJ2-1; 8 bases in the middle match TRBD1. For the CDR3, the sequence is CASSLGQGDWNEQFF. Here is the DNA: TGTGCCAGCAGCCTCGGACAGGGAGATTGGAATGAGCAGTTCTTC.